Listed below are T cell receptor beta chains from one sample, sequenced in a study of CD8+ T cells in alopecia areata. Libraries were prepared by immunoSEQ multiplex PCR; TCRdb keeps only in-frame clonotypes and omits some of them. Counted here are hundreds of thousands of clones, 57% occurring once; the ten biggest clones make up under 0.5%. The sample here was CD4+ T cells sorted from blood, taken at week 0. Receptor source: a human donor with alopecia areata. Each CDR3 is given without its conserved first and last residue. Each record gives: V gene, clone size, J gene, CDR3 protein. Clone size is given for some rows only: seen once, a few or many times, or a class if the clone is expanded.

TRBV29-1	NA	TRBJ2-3	SVAGLATDTQY
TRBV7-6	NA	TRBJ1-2	ASSWGTGDRT
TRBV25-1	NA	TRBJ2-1	ASSQTYNEQF
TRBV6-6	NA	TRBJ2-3	ASSWGQGGTDTQY
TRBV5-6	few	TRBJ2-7	ASSNSTYEQY
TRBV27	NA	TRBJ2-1	ASRRQGTNNEQF
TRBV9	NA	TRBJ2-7	ASSPFAGNHYEQY
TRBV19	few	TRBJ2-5	ASAKGQETQY
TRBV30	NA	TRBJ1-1	AWKSWDRDTEAF
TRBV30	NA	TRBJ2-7	AWSGQGGFEQY
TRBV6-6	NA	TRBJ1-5	ASSTRTGDQPQH
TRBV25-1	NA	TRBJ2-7	ASSPDDRGPYEQY
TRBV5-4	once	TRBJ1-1	ASSGRGDGNTEAF
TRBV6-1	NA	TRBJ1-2	ASSEGPSYGYT
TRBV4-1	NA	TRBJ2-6	ASSYGQGGSGANVLT
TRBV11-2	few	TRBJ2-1	ASSQDFHYNEQF
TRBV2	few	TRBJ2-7	ASSGEISPGTREY
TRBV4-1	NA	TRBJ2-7	ASSQVGQGYEQY
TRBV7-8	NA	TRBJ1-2	ASGDSRGYT
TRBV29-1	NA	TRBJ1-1	SVRRTGGTEAF
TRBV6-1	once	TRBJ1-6	ASRTGNSPLH
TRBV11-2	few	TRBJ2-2	ASGRGVAQNTGELF
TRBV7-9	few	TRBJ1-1	ASSWGQGNTEAF